Detailed here is one T cell receptor (beta chain). The data are from a study of blood T cell repertoires in COVID-19. Overall study: There were acute and convalescent COVID-19 samples, and they came from the United States, Italy and Spain. PBMCs, B-cell-depleted T cells, or T cells provided the cDNA or gDNA that made up the material.

In the study's own analysis: Amplification of reference gene primers was used by the study to estimate nucleated cell counts. The assay was immunoSEQ multiplex PCR, and TCRdb's table has in-frame clones only and misses some. V and J calls and clone size are given by that table; D and trimming were obtained from the DNA. The data contain tens of thousands of clones, about 90% of them singletons. V lost 1 base to trimming and J lost 6 bases, with 9 bases between them. This CDR3 comprises 13 residues. The sequenced sample was peripheral blood. The chain uses TRBV12-3 or TRBV12-4 and TRBJ1-2; D gene ambiguous. The clonotype comes from a man in his 60s with acute or convalescent COVID-19. The CDR3 protein is CASSLVGENGYTF. The CDR3 nucleotides are TGTGCCAGCAGTTTAGTTGGGGAGAATGGCTACACCTTC.